This TCR beta chain originates from a study of T cell clonality in common variable immunodeficiency. V was cut by 4 bases and J by 0 bases, with 9 bases left in between. Germline CDR1 and CDR2: DFQATT and SNEGSKA (reference sequence). CDR3 size: 14 residues. Sequencing was performed with immunoSEQ multiplex PCR; in TCRdb, only in-frame clones are kept and a portion is missing. The sample is made up of more than 55,000 clones, none counted only once. In its sample, this clone was seen many times. The read falls 3 residues short of the CDR3 end, and the missing part is taken from the germline J gene. Both groups were predominantly of Caucasian heritage.

This TCR came from a person between 18 and 69 years old in good health. Sequencing was carried out using peripheral blood mononuclear cells. The J gene is TRBJ2-2, the V gene TRBV20-1; D gene unclear. Incomplete CDR3 DNA: TGCAGTGCTAAAAGCCGGGCGAACACCGGGGAG. It yields the protein CSAKSRANTGE. The whole CDR3 reads CSAKSRANTGELFF.